This paragraph covers one T cell receptor beta chain sequence. Its target antigen remains unknown. Nothing much larger sits one base from this clone, and base qualities are not available. The same CDR3 is also encoded by other DNA sequences in this sample. What this sample's time point label stands for: less than 30 weeks on oral tofacitinib. Taken with the paper, the label for treatment or condition translates to: oral pan-JAK inhibitor, 5-10 mg twice daily. Lesional scalp punch biopsies and peripheral blood were collected from alopecia areata patients. PBMCs were isolated by density centrifugation and stained for CD3, CD4 and CD8, after which CD4+ and CD8+ T cells were sorted on a FACSAria. The data belong to a study of CD8+ T cells in alopecia areata (dated by TCRdb to the late 2010s). Broadly, across the study: Treated patients were enrolled in an open-label pilot trial of oral tofacitinib at 5 to 10 mg twice daily for moderate-to-severe alopecia areata. Patients on tofacitinib were biopsied at baseline and after 4 and 24 weeks of treatment, and several of the patients also had a later scalp biopsy. Scalp clonality was compared across normal scalp (n=4), patchy alopecia areata scalp (n=8), and alopecia totalis/universalis scalp (n=8). In treated patients, disease severity was measured using the SALT score, which gives the percentage of scalp surface area affected. In humans, TCRbeta sequencing was performed on scalp tissue and on sorted CD4+ and CD8+ peripheral blood T cells from healthy controls and from patients with patchy or totalis/universalis alopecia areata. Tofacitinib was administered for 6 to 18 months, and 6 months of follow-up off drug were then conducted to assess delayed response and recurrence. In both human patients and the C3H/HeJ mouse model, the study applied high-throughput TCRbeta sequencing to look at T cell clonal expansion in alopecia areata. RNA was obtained with the PAXgene miRNA kit for fixed scalp, the miRNeasy kit for PBMCs, and the RNeasy kit for mouse skin. Amplification of TCRbeta CDR3 regions was done by immunoSEQ multiplex PCR using 35 Vbeta forward primers and 13 Jbeta reverse primers. Overall study outcomes, separate from this receptor: Tofacitinib significantly lowered scalp clonality and the number of expanded CD8+ clones among the top 100 scalp clones. Higher clonality and more expanded CD8+ clones were observed in lesional scalp than in normal scalp, particularly in alopecia totalis/universalis, a finding suggestive of antigenic drive. Unlike mouse skin, which is dominated by gammadelta T cells, normal human skin has resident alphabeta T cells that are also sequenced, and this complicates analysis of the scalp TCR repertoire. Because the treated cohort was small and had only one nonresponder, larger studies are needed to examine links between baseline CD8+ expansion and response. Compared with mice, TCR sequences shared between patients were less clear, possibly partly because of HLA diversity across the patient population. During tofacitinib treatment, many expanded lesional clones stuck around in both scalp and blood, and this persistence may partly explain why relapse happens after treatment is stopped.

The protocol used for the library was the immunoSEQ multiplex PCR assay. To provide template for TCR sequencing, every sample had RNA extracted and reverse transcribed into cDNA. SuperScript III was used for first-strand cDNA synthesis, primed with a 2:1 mix of oligo-dT and random hexamers. Amplification bias was assessed with a synthetic immune receptor repertoire, and residual bias was removed computationally. The authors processed their data as follows. Raw reads were preprocessed to remove errors, and CDR3 was defined by IMGT conventions from the conserved cysteine to phenylalanine. Clonality was calculated as 1 minus Shannon entropy normalized by log2 of the number of productive unique TCRs. Whether scalp clones were CD4 or CD8 was inferred by matching scalp TCRbeta sequences against CD4 and CD8 repertoires sorted from blood. What TCRdb holds here is the immuneACCESS table cut down to in-frame rearrangements. Part of the clones is not present; checked against another copy, under half of the missing clones reflect an unresolved V gene, and the others are unexplained. V and J calls and clone size come straight from that table; D and trimming were deduced from the DNA. In this sample the table shows roughly 170,000 clones, about 60% of which occur a single time. The ten largest account for roughly 12% of the sample.

From the cysteine up to the phenylalanine, the CDR3 has a length of 11 residues. The CDR3 DNA has 33 bases and is translated from base 1. A distance of 7 bases separates the germline ends of V and J, which lose 4 bases and 3 bases respectively. For CDR1 and CDR2, the germline V gene lists SQVTM and ANQGSEA. This clonotype was sampled from a human donor with alopecia areata. The input for sequencing was CD8+ T cells sorted from blood, taken at week 24, from a patient treated with tofacitinib. In this chain, TRBV29-1 is recombined with TRBJ2-7, with TRBD1 as a weak D call on 6 bases. Read as DNA, the sequence is TGCAGCGTTGGAGGGGGCTACGAGCAGTACTTC. Translated, it reads CSVGGGYEQYF.